These 9 T cell receptor beta chains originate from one sample sequenced in a study of identical twins. TCRdb processed the 5' RACE reads anew with MiXCR; each CDR3 protein has one entry. The profile covers 200,000 to 250,000 distinct CDR3 sequences, with over 12% appearing a single time and about 9% taken by the ten largest. Sequenced material: memory (CD45RO+) T cells sorted from blood. Receptor source: a woman between 18 and 29 years old in good health.

In this sample, this clonotype turned up many times. CDR3 sequence reads: CATSDSSGELFF. DNA for the CDR3: TGTGCCACCAGTGATTCAAGCGGGGAGCTGTTTTTT. The chain employs TRBV24-1 and TRBJ2-2; D gene unclear. The CDR3 is made up of 12 amino acids. V was clipped by 2 bases and J by 7 bases, with 4 bases between them. In germline, CDR1 is KGHDR, CDR2 SFDVKD.

The chain has TRBV19 and TRBJ1-1, with D unresolved. The CDR3 has 14 amino acids. With 1 base removed from V and 1 base from J, the gap between germline ends came to 7 bases. The germline gives CDR1 LNHDA, CDR2 SQIVND (reference sequence). The CDR3 DNA reads TGTGCCAGTAGTATAGGCGGAGGGAACACTGAAGCTTTCTTT. Residues: CASSIGGGNTEAFF.

This clonotype was observed a few times. This chain connects TRBV5-1 to TRBJ1-1; 8 positions match TRBD1. J lost 6 bases, V lost 10 bases, and 17 bases had no gene match. The CDR3 runs to 15 residues. Germline V CDR1 and CDR2: SGHRS, YFSETQ. The CDR3 reads CAGGSLTGGLPEAFF. DNA of the CDR3: TGCGCCGGAGGTTCCTTAACAGGGGGGTTGCCTGAAGCTTTCTTT.

The sample holds a few counts of this clonotype. V usage is TRBV7-7 and J usage is TRBJ2-7; D not certain. The CDR3 sequence is 14 residues long. V was pared by 1 base and J by 3 bases, with 10 bases between. The germline V gene has CDR1 SSHAT and CDR2 FNYEAQ (reference sequence). The chain's CDR3 is CASSLGVDNYEQYF. The CDR3 coding sequence is TGTGCCAGCAGCTTAGGGGTCGACAACTACGAGCAGTACTTC.

The chain has TRBV7-2 and TRBJ2-5; TRBD2 is a possible D gene (5 bases). The germline CDR1 and CDR2 sequences are SGHTA and FQGNSA. The length of the CDR3 is 14 residues. V gave up 4 bases and J gave up 0 bases, with 9 bases separating them. In DNA, the CDR3 is TGTGCCAGCAGCTCGACTATGTACCAAGAGACCCAGTACTTC. It specifies CASSSTMYQETQYF.

There are a few counts of this clonotype. The J gene is TRBJ2-1, the V gene TRBV20-1; tentatively, D is TRBD2 (6 bases). V lost 1 base, J lost 9 bases, and 13 bases lay in between. Germline-derived CDR1 and CDR2 are DFQATT and SNEGSKA (reference sequence). The CDR3 is 13 residues long. The CDR3 reads CSARAYVAAEQFF. The DNA for the CDR3 is TGCAGTGCTAGAGCCTACGTAGCGGCTGAGCAGTTCTTC.

This clonotype has more than one count but fewer than ten. The chain couples TRBV2 to TRBJ1-1, with D uncertain. The CDR3 extends over 11 amino acids. Trimming stripped 10 bases from V and 6 bases from J, with 12 bases between. Germline V CDR1 and CDR2: SNHLY, FYNNEI. CDR3 sequence (DNA): TGTGCCAACCGGAGCGGGGCTGAAGCTTTCTTT. Amino acids: CANRSGAEAFF.

This chain connects TRBV11-3 to TRBJ1-1, with 7 bases matching TRBD1. The germline gives CDR1 SGHNT, CDR2 YENEEA. This CDR3 region has 16 residues. J gave up 6 bases and V 4 bases, and 14 bases lay outside the gene matches. The CDR3, as DNA: TGTGCCAGCAGCTCCCACCCCGGACAGGAGGCCGCTGAAGCTTTCTTT. This codes for CASSSHPGQEAAEAFF. Full variable domain (missing parts from reference TRBV11-3 and TRBJ1-1): EAGVVQSPRYKIIEKKQPVAFWCNPISGHNTLYWYLQNLGQGPELLIRYENEEAVDDSQLPKDRFSAERLKGVDSTLKIQPAELGDSAVYLCASSSHPGQEAAEAFFGQGTRLTVV.

This clonotype was counted between two and nine times. This chain uses TRBV5-1 with TRBJ2-5; D unresolved. The CDR3 is 14 residues long. Trimming took 0 bases from V and 5 from J, leaving 11 bases between them. Germline CDR1 reads SGHRS; CDR2 reads YFSETQ. This chain's CDR3 is CASSLEPNRETQYF. The CDR3 coding sequence is TGCGCCAGCAGCTTGGAACCGAACCGGGAGACCCAGTACTTC.